The present T cell receptor beta chain was sequenced within a study of blood T cell repertoires in COVID-19. Study at large: Spain, Italy and the United States supplied samples that represented acute and convalescent COVID-19. From T cells, B-cell-depleted T cells, or PBMCs came the material, which was cDNA or gDNA.

Authors' analysis steps: Amplification of reference gene primers provided the estimated nucleated cell counts. Assay used: immunoSEQ multiplex PCR; TCRdb lists only in-frame clones, some missing. Clone size and the V and J calls come from that table; the DNA yielded D and trimming. Of 95,000 to 150,000 clones listed, 80% are singletons. V lost 0 bases and J lost 0; bases outside the gene matches: 3. The germline gives CDR1 LNHNV, CDR2 YYDKDF (reference sequence). This CDR3 has 16 residues. Sequencing input: peripheral blood. This receptor was obtained from a man aged 55 to 69 with active or convalescent COVID-19. The rearrangement links TRBV15 to TRBJ2-3, with 7 positions matching TRBD2. CDR3 in amino acids: CATSRESGASTDTQYF. In DNA, the CDR3 is TGTGCCACCAGCAGAGAGAGCGGGGCAAGCACAGATACGCAGTATTTT.